These 10 T cell receptor beta chains were all obtained from the same sample, sequenced in a study of CD8 T cells in Susac syndrome. Random hexamers were used to reverse transcribe about 0.45 to 1 ug of RNA. TCRdb processed the immunoSEQ multiplex PCR reads anew with MiXCR; each CDR3 protein has one entry. The sample holds about 150,000 distinct CDR3 sequences, nearly 97% seen once. What was sequenced was CD8+ T cells from PBMCs. These receptors came from a human donor with multiple sclerosis.

The chain recombines TRBV9 with TRBJ2-2; 14 nucleotides align to TRBD2. The CDR3 totals 18 residues. The junction had 8 bases not matched to a gene; V was cut back by 4 bases and J by 3 bases. Per germline, CDR1 SGDLS and CDR2 YYNGEE. In DNA, the CDR3 is TGTGCCAGCAGCCCCAGGGGACTAGCGGGGGACTACACCGGGGAGCTGTTTTTT. It codes for CASSPRGLAGDYTGELFF.

This chain joins TRBV23-1 and TRBJ1-2, with D perhaps matching TRBD1 (5 bases). TRBV23-1 is an ORF, and what it does is uncertain. V was shortened by 4 bases and J by 3 bases, with 15 bases between the two germline ends. This CDR3 region has 15 residues. CDR3 in amino acids: CASSPGGGVDYGYTF. In DNA form, the CDR3 reads TGCGCCAGCAGTCCTGGCGGGGGGGTTGACTATGGCTACACCTTC.

The J gene is TRBJ2-5, the V gene TRBV3-1; D call uncertain. The CDR3 spans 13 residues. Trimming took 5 bases from V and 1 from J, leaving 8 bases between them. The germline gives CDR1 LGHDT, CDR2 YNNKEL (reference sequence). The CDR3 region has the DNA TGTGCCAGCAGCATAGCCGCCCAAGAGACCCAGTACTTC. Translating gives CASSIAAQETQYF.

The rearrangement uses TRBV7-8 and TRBJ2-5; 7 positions match TRBD2. CDR3 length: 15 amino acids. Germline trimming cut 4 bases from V and 4 bases from J; bases unmatched to any gene: 9. In germline, CDR1 is SGHVS, CDR2 FQNEAQ. The CDR3 region has the DNA TGTGCCAGCAGCTCCCTTGGGGGGGGTGGAGAGACCCAGTACTTC. Protein sequence: CASSSLGGGGETQYF.

The chain joins TRBV27 to TRBJ2-7; a weak D match, TRBD2 (6 bases). V gave up 2 bases and J gave up 8 bases, with 16 bases separating them. Per the germline V gene, CDR1 is MNHEY and CDR2 is SMNVEV (reference sequence). The CDR3 has 14 amino acids. CDR3 bases: TGTGCCAGCAGTTTAACGGGAACTAGCCCTAAGCAGTACGTC. Protein sequence: CASSLTGTSPKQYV.

The chain carries TRBV29-1 and TRBJ2-3, with 11 bases identical to TRBD2. The V gene's germline CDR1 is SQVTM and CDR2 ANQGSEA. With 4 bases clipped from V and 1 base from J, the junction kept 7 bases outside the gene matches. The CDR3 contains 16 residues. The CDR3 loop reads CSVALAGDVGTDTQYF. The CDR3 nucleotides are TGCAGCGTTGCACTAGCGGGGGACGTTGGCACAGATACGCAGTATTTT.

The V gene is TRBV20-1, the J gene TRBJ2-2, with D unresolved. Germline values: CDR1 DFQATT, CDR2 SNEGSKA (reference sequence). V shed 5 bases and J shed 3 bases, with 4 bases lying between them. This CDR3 comprises 11 residues. CDR3 bases: TGCAGTGCTCTACACACCGGGGAGCTGTTTTTT. This sequence encodes CSALHTGELFF.

Here the CDR3 reads CSVEEGGAWNTEAFF. The CDR3 DNA follows: TGCAGCGTTGAAGAAGGGGGGGCTTGGAACACTGAAGCTTTCTTT. The V and J genes are TRBV29-1 and TRBJ1-1; D might be TRBD1 (6 bases). V was shortened by 0 bases and J by 1 base, with 12 bases between the two germline ends. The V gene's germline CDR1 is SQVTM and CDR2 ANQGSEA. CDR3 length: 15 amino acids.

This chain joins TRBV20-1 and TRBJ2-2; D might be TRBD2 (5 bases). Trimming removed 5 bases from V and 0 bases from J, with 16 bases in between. The CDR3 spans 16 residues. CDR1 is DFQATT and CDR2 is SNEGSKA in the germline V gene (reference sequence). In nucleotides, the CDR3 is TGCAGTGCTCCTCAATTGGAGGCAGCGAACACCGGGGAGCTGTTTTTT. Its translation is CSAPQLEAANTGELFF.

The chain combines TRBV4-2 with TRBJ1-1; unclear D gene. The V gene lost 9 bases and the J gene lost 4 bases, with 6 bases spanning the gap. The V gene's germline CDR1 is LGHNA and CDR2 YNFKEQ. The CDR3 is 10 amino acids. The CDR3 loop is CASSGTEAFF. The CDR3 bases are TGTGCCAGTAGTGGCACTGAAGCTTTCTTT.